The 26 T cell receptor beta chains below come from one sample, sequenced in a study of CD8 T cells in ankylosing spondylitis. Each CDR3 protein is one row after TCRdb ran MiXCR on the 5' RACE reads. The sample has roughly 100,000 distinct CDR3 sequences; about 8.3% are singletons. Material for sequencing was blood, either unsorted or a sorted T cell fraction (not recorded which). Every receptor here comes from a male donor with ankylosing spondylitis or in good health (not recorded which).

There are many counts of this clonotype. This chain uses TRBV18 with TRBJ2-2; 9 positions agree with TRBD1. The J segment lost 3 bases and the V segment lost 3 bases, leaving 5 bases of the junction unmatched. CDR1 and CDR2 from the germline V gene are KGHSH and LQKENI. The CDR3 extends over 16 amino acids. The CDR3 loop reads CASSPRGQGDTGELFF. The CDR3 DNA reads as TGTGCCAGCTCACCGCGGGGACAGGGAGACACCGGGGAGCTGTTTTTT.

This clonotype was detected many times. The chain has TRBV7-9 and TRBJ1-2, with 7 bases aligning to TRBD1. Germline-derived CDR1 and CDR2 are SEHNR and FQNEAQ (reference sequence). The CDR3 length is 14 residues. With V trimmed by 2 bases and J by 5 bases, 5 bases remained unmatched. The CDR3 region is CASSLQRGQYGYTF. The CDR3 coding sequence is TGTGCCAGCAGCTTACAGAGGGGGCAATATGGCTACACCTTC.

The chain has TRBV11-2 and TRBJ2-7; 7 bases line up with TRBD1. V shed 4 bases and J 0 bases; nucleotides not matched to a gene: 9. Per germline, CDR1 SGHAT and CDR2 FQNNGV. The CDR3 spans 16 residues. The CDR3 DNA reads as TGTGCCAGCAGCTCATGGGACAGACCCCTCTCCTACGAGCAGTACTTC. Protein sequence: CASSSWDRPLSYEQYF. Complete variable domain (other parts from reference TRBV11-2 and TRBJ2-7): EAGVAQSPRYKIIEKRQSVAFWCNPISGHATLYWYQQILGQGPKLLIQFQNNGVVDDSQLPKDRFSAERLKGVDSTLKIQPAKLEDSAVYLCASSSWDRPLSYEQYFGPGTRLTVT.

This clonotype appeared many times. The genes are TRBV27 and TRBJ1-5; weak D call: TRBD1 (5 bases). Per germline, CDR1 MNHEY and CDR2 SMNVEV (reference sequence). This CDR3 spans 16 amino acids. Deletions cut 10 bases from V and 2 bases from J, with 21 bases between. CDR3 sequence: CATAASGGAGNQPQHF. In nucleotides, the CDR3 is TGTGCCACCGCCGCCTCGGGTGGGGCGGGCAATCAGCCCCAGCATTTT.

This clonotype was observed a handful of times. V is TRBV7-3 and J is TRBJ2-1; 7 bases agree with TRBD2. V gave up 5 bases and J gave up 9 bases; unmatched junction bases: 7. The germline gives CDR1 SGHTA, CDR2 FQGTGA. The CDR3 loop spans 13 amino acids. The CDR3 nucleotides are TGTGCCAGCAGCACGACTAGCCCCGGTGAGCAGTTCTTC. Translation gives CASSTTSPGEQFF.

The table lists this clonotype with many counts. J is TRBJ2-1 and V is TRBV4-3, with TRBD2 matching over 9 bases. The CDR3 contains 18 residues. CDR1 and CDR2 from the germline V gene are LGHNA and YSLEER. Unmatched junction bases numbered 6, after V lost 0 bases and J lost 0 bases. CDR3 sequence: CASSQEPSGISSYNEQFF. The DNA of the CDR3 is TGCGCCAGCAGCCAAGAGCCTAGCGGGATCAGCTCCTACAATGAGCAGTTCTTC.

This clonotype came up many times. The genes are TRBV29-1 and TRBJ2-7; TRBD2 is a possible D gene (5 bases). V dropped 4 bases and J dropped 2 bases, with 15 bases sitting between them. The germline V gene encodes CDR1 SQVTM and CDR2 ANQGSEA. The CDR3 extends over 14 amino acids. In nucleotides, the CDR3 is TGCAGCGTTGTAGAGGAGCGGTTCCCCTACGAGCAGTACTTC. Encoded protein: CSVVEERFPYEQYF.

This clonotype was recorded many times. The rearrangement joins TRBV14 to TRBJ1-2; 8 bases line up with TRBD1. V lost 1 base and J lost 4; bases outside the gene matches: 8. Germline V lookup: CDR1 SGHDN, CDR2 FVKESK. There are 16 residues in the CDR3. CDR3 protein: CASSQGTGNIIYGYTF. The CDR3 DNA is TGTGCCAGCAGCCAAGGGACAGGGAATATCATCTATGGCTACACCTTC.

The chain recombines TRBV15 with TRBJ2-2; D remains ambiguous. There are 15 residues in the CDR3. Germline CDR1 is LNHNV and CDR2 is YYDKDF (reference sequence). V gave up 4 bases and J gave up 2 bases, with 11 bases separating them. The CDR3 loop reads CATSNLDGNTGELFF. The CDR3 bases are TGTGCCACCAGCAATCTCGACGGAAACACCGGGGAGCTGTTTTTT.

This clonotype showed up many times. This rearrangement joins TRBV5-1 to TRBJ1-2, with a weak D call TRBD1 (6 bases). Trimming took 1 base from V and 1 from J, leaving 11 bases between them. This CDR3 contains 15 residues. Germline CDR1 and CDR2: SGHRS and YFSETQ. CDR3 protein: CASSLSQGDNYGYTF. The CDR3 DNA sequence: TGCGCCAGCAGCTTGTCACAGGGTGATAACTATGGCTACACCTTC.

This clonotype was found many times. V usage is TRBV2 and J usage is TRBJ2-7; D may be TRBD1 (5 bases). The germline V and J ends were trimmed by 6 bases and 3 bases, with 15 bases remaining between them. The CDR3 runs to 14 residues. Germline V gives CDR1 SNHLY, CDR2 FYNNEI. DNA for the CDR3: TGTGCCAGCAGCCCCGAGCCAGGGATCTACGAGCAGTACTTC. It codes for CASSPEPGIYEQYF.

This clonotype was seen ten or more times. DNA of the CDR3: TGTGCCACCAGTGATTCCACAGGTCACAATGAGCAGTTCTTC. As protein: CATSDSTGHNEQFF. The rearrangement uses TRBV24-1 and TRBJ2-1, with a tentative D call TRBD1 (5 bases). This CDR3 spans 14 amino acids. Trimming took 2 bases from V and 5 from J, leaving 9 bases between them. CDR1 KGHDR and CDR2 SFDVKD come from the germline V gene.

At least ten counts were recorded for this clonotype. The gene calls are TRBV11-2 and TRBJ2-2; tentative D call: TRBD2 (6 bases). Deletions cut 5 bases from V and 5 bases from J, with 15 bases between. The CDR3 runs to 15 residues. The V gene's germline CDR1 is SGHAT and CDR2 FQNNGV. The CDR3 loop reads CASSPRRGRTGELFF. The CDR3 nucleotides read TGTGCCAGCAGCCCGCGGAGGGGACGAACCGGGGAGCTGTTTTTT.

This clonotype was observed many times. This sequence joins TRBV6-5 and TRBJ2-7; 7 bases align to TRBD1. The CDR3 loop spans 15 amino acids. V lost 0 bases and J lost 7; bases outside the gene matches: 9. From germline, CDR1 is MNHEY and CDR2 SVGAGI. This CDR3 is CASSYSDRSLDEQYF. For the CDR3, the DNA is TGTGCCAGCAGTTACTCGGACAGGTCCTTAGATGAGCAGTACTTC.

The table lists this clonotype with many counts. The genes are TRBV12-3 or TRBV12-4 and TRBJ1-6; 10 bases are shared with TRBD1. V was clipped by 7 bases and J by 9 bases; unmatched bases: 6. This CDR3 spans 14 amino acids. The CDR3 protein is CASTRGQGVSPLHF. The CDR3 DNA sequence: TGTGCCAGCACCCGAGGACAGGGGGTTTCACCCCTCCACTTT.

This clonotype was seen many times. The chain joins TRBV5-5 to TRBJ2-2, with 7 bases that match TRBD1. The CDR3 is made up of 16 amino acids. Germline V CDR1 and CDR2: SGHKS, YYEKEE (reference sequence). With V trimmed by 5 bases and J by 0 bases, 7 bases remained unmatched. DNA of the CDR3: TGTGCCAGCAGGCAAAGGGGGCGGTCGAACACCGGGGAGCTGTTTTTT. Its protein is CASRQRGRSNTGELFF.

About this clonotype itself: A single base separates this from a much larger clone, so it may be a read error. The chain links TRBV12-3 or TRBV12-4 to TRBJ2-2; TRBD1 matches at 9 bases. CDR3 length: 14 amino acids. The CDR3 region is CASSLVQGAGDLFF. CDR3 coding DNA: TGTGCCAGCAGTTTAGTACAGGGGGCCGGGGATCTGTTTTTT.

This clonotype was seen repeatedly, ten times or more. The rearrangement joins TRBV4-2 to TRBJ2-2, with TRBD2 as a possible D gene (6 bases). CDR3 length: 15 amino acids. The germline V gene encodes CDR1 LGHNA and CDR2 YNFKEQ. V was clipped by 1 base and J by 7 bases, with 13 bases between them. CDR3 loop: CASSQGRESYGELFF. CDR3 in DNA: TGTGCCAGCAGCCAAGGGAGGGAATCCTACGGGGAGCTGTTTTTT.

This clonotype was detected ten times or more. The chain recombines TRBV3-1 with TRBJ2-7, with 13 nucleotides matching TRBD2. V was clipped by 6 bases and J by 9 bases; unmatched bases: 11. This CDR3 is 15 amino acids long. CDR1 LGHDT and CDR2 YNNKEL come from the germline V gene (reference sequence). Here the CDR3 DNA reads TGTGCCAGCAGTCGACTAGCGGGAGGCCGCCGGGCGCAGTACTTC. Residues: CASSRLAGGRRAQYF.

This clonotype has at least ten counts. The rearrangement joins TRBV12-3 or TRBV12-4 to TRBJ2-6; possibly TRBD1 for D (6 bases). Trimming cost V 5 bases and J 4 bases, with 9 bases left between them. This CDR3 region has 14 residues. The CDR3 sequence is CASSTGFGANVLTF. The CDR3 DNA reads as TGTGCCAGCAGTACAGGGTTCGGGGCCAACGTCCTGACTTTC.

The V gene is TRBV12-5, the J gene TRBJ2-1, with 10 positions matching TRBD2. V dropped 0 bases and J dropped 10; count of bases not matched to a gene: 12. This CDR3 has 17 amino acids. Germline V gene lookup returns CDR1 LGHNT and CDR2 FRNRAP. CDR3 amino acids: CASGLVLSLAGEREQFF. The CDR3 nucleotides read TGTGCTAGTGGTTTGGTACTATCGCTAGCGGGAGAACGCGAGCAGTTCTTC.

This clonotype occurred once. A junction end diverges from the germline sequence, so it may reflect a read error. The chain carries TRBV7-9 and TRBJ2-3; TRBD1 or TRBD2 may be the D gene (5 bases each). The CDR3 is 14 amino acids. CDR1 is SEHNR, CDR2 FQNEAQ, per germline (reference sequence). CDR3 protein: CTSSLRGDTDTQYF. The CDR3 nucleotides read TGTACCAGCAGCTTGAGGGGAGACACAGATACGCAGTATTTT.

This clonotype was counted at least ten times. This chain uses TRBV20-1 with TRBJ2-7; no reliable D call. Germline CDR1 reads DFQATT; CDR2 reads SNEGSKA (reference sequence). CDR3 size: 10 residues. V was trimmed by 3 bases and J by 6 bases, leaving 6 bases between them. CDR3 protein: CSASSSEQYF. The CDR3 DNA reads TGCAGTGCTAGTAGTAGCGAGCAGTACTTC.

This clonotype came up many times. This chain connects TRBV6-2 or TRBV6-3 to TRBJ2-1; TRBD2 matches at 11 bases. The germline CDR1 and CDR2 sequences are MNHEY and SVGEGT. J lost 9 bases, V lost 6 bases, and 16 bases had no gene match. This CDR3 region has 17 residues. This CDR3 reads CASRALLSGRAVSEQFF. Written as DNA, the CDR3 is TGTGCCAGCAGGGCCCTCCTTAGCGGGAGGGCCGTTAGTGAGCAGTTCTTC.

This clonotype was found a few times. This chain links TRBV4-3 with TRBJ2-7; 12 positions match TRBD2. V lost 6 bases to trimming and J lost 6 bases; unmatched junction nucleotides: 6. Germline V gene lookup returns CDR1 LGHNA and CDR2 YSLEER. CDR3 length: 14 amino acids. The CDR3 coding sequence is TGCGCCAGCAGTCCTAGCGGGAGGGCCGTCGAGCAGTACTTC. Translated: CASSPSGRAVEQYF.

This clonotype occurred many times. This sequence joins TRBV4-2 and TRBJ2-4; 7 bases align to TRBD1. The germline V gene has CDR1 LGHNA and CDR2 YNFKEQ. The CDR3 length is 18 residues. The V and J ends lost 1 base and 3 bases, in that order; junction bases with no gene match: 12. The CDR3: CASSQGQGQSSSKNIQYF. For the CDR3, the DNA is TGTGCCAGCAGCCAAGGACAGGGACAGTCTAGTAGCAAAAACATTCAGTACTTC.